A single sample gave rise to the 2 T cell receptor beta chains below, sequenced in a study of technical replicates of blood from a few donors. Produced via immunoSEQ multiplex PCR; TCRdb's table is partial and in-frame only. Counted here are about 59,000 clones, around 95% occurring once; the ten biggest clones make up around 4.2%. The sample was PBMCs. The receptors derive from a human donor in good health. Some clones in this sample may be carry-over from other donors' samples.

V usage is TRBV7-9 and J usage is TRBJ1-4, with no clear D. The V gene lost 4 bases and the J gene lost 7 bases, with 16 bases spanning the gap. The CDR3 has 15 amino acids. CDR1 SEHNR and CDR2 FQNEAQ come from the germline V gene (reference sequence). The CDR3 sequence: CASSSPRGGSEKLFF. In nucleotides, the CDR3 is TGTGCCAGCAGCTCCCCCCGGGGAGGGAGTGAAAAACTGTTTTTT.

This chain uses TRBV2 with TRBJ2-7; tentatively, D is TRBD2 (6 bases). The CDR3 is 16 residues long. Germline CDR1 is SNHLY and CDR2 is FYNNEI. Trimming stripped 4 bases from V and 0 bases from J, with 16 bases between. The DNA for the CDR3 is TGTGCCAGCAGTGGCGAGGGACTGGGGAGCTCCTACGAGCAGTACTTC. Amino acids: CASSGEGLGSSYEQYF.